Below, 9 T cell receptor beta chains from the same sample are listed, as sequenced in a study of blood T cells in healthy people across ages. Together with a sample-barcoded 5' primer, a J-beta primer mix was included in a second PCR lasting roughly 6 to 12 cycles. One entry per CDR3 protein results from TCRdb running MiXCR on the 5' RACE reads. The sample has hundreds of thousands of distinct CDR3 sequences; around 24% are singletons. This sample also belongs to another study, concerning T cells of mothers and their children.

Material: blood. These receptors were obtained from a boy aged 5-17 years in good health.

This clonotype has just a few counts. This chain joins TRBV15 and TRBJ2-5, with 7 bases identical to TRBD2. The V gene's germline CDR1 is LNHNV and CDR2 YYDKDF (reference sequence). V was pared by 0 bases and J by 3 bases, with 1 base of the junction left unmatched. The CDR3 extends over 14 amino acids. In DNA form, the CDR3 reads TGTGCCACCAGCAGAGATGGGAGGGAAGAGACCCAGTACTTC. Protein: CATSRDGREETQYF. Filled out from reference TRBV15 and TRBJ2-5, the complete variable domain reads DAMVIQNPRYQVTQFGKPVTLSCSQTLNHNVMYWYQQKSSQAPKLLFHYYDKDFNNEADTPDNFQSRRPNTSFCFLDIRSPGLGDTAMYLCATSRDGREETQYFGPGTRLLVL.

This clonotype was detected a few times. The J gene is TRBJ2-5, the V gene TRBV12-3 or TRBV12-4, with D maybe TRBD1 (6 bases). V was pared by 1 base and J by 7 bases, with 10 bases between. CDR3 length equals 13 residues. The CDR3 DNA reads TGTGCCAGCAGTTTAGAGTGGGGGCGGACCCAGTACTTC. It yields the protein CASSLEWGRTQYF.

The rearrangement joins TRBV5-5 to TRBJ1-1; D ambiguous. This CDR3 is built from 15 residues. CDR1 is SGHKS, CDR2 YYEKEE, per germline (reference sequence). Deletions cut 5 bases from V and 5 bases from J, with 19 bases between. The CDR3 spells CASSYYRERKTEAFF. The CDR3 nucleotides are TGTGCCAGCAGTTACTACCGGGAAAGGAAGACTGAAGCTTTCTTT.

The chain links TRBV5-1 to TRBJ2-1, with 11 positions matching TRBD2. Judging by the DNA end, TRBJ2-5 fits better; the J call may be wrong. Germline V CDR1 and CDR2: SGHRS, YFSETQ. This CDR3 contains 17 residues. The chain's CDR3 is CASSLFTSGRSGETQYF. CDR3 bases: TGCGCCAGCAGCTTGTTTACTAGCGGGAGATCGGGTGAGACCCAGTACTTC.

V and J are TRBV6-6 and TRBJ1-6, with 9 bases lining up with TRBD1. Germline values: CDR1 MNHNY, CDR2 SVGAGI (reference sequence). V lost 5 bases to trimming and J lost 7 bases; unmatched junction nucleotides: 6. This CDR3 spans 15 amino acids. The CDR3: CASSQGQGPNSPLHF. The CDR3 DNA sequence: TGTGCCAGCAGTCAAGGACAGGGGCCCAATTCACCCCTCCACTTT.

The chain uses TRBV15 and TRBJ2-5, with D tentatively TRBD1 (6 bases). The DNA end favors TRBJ2-7, so the J call may be wrong. The CDR3 consists of 14 residues. Germline V gene data show CDR1 as LNHNV and CDR2 as YYDKDF (reference sequence). The chain's CDR3 is CATSRGRGRNEQYF. The CDR3 nucleotides read TGTGCCACCAGCAGAGGCAGGGGCCGAAACGAGCAGTACTTC.

The sample holds a few counts of this clonotype. This chain uses TRBV7-2 with TRBJ2-7; 7 nucleotides agree with TRBD1. The ends lost 5 bases at V and 2 bases at J; junction bases unmatched: 6. Germline lookup yields CDR1 SGHTA and CDR2 FQGNSA. The CDR3 covers 14 residues. DNA for the CDR3: TGTGCCAGCAGCCCGACAGGGAGACCCTACGAGCAGTACTTC. Protein product: CASSPTGRPYEQYF.

This clonotype was counted at least ten times. This rearrangement joins TRBV12-3 or TRBV12-4 to TRBJ2-5; either TRBD1 or TRBD2 may supply D (5 bases each). The CDR3 extends over 15 amino acids. Deletions cut 4 bases from V and 0 bases from J, with 12 bases between. The CDR3: CASSWGGRYQETQYF. The CDR3 nucleotides read TGTGCCAGCAGTTGGGGCGGGCGGTACCAAGAGACCCAGTACTTC.

The chain uses TRBV15 and TRBJ1-2, with D possibly matching TRBD1 (5 bases). Germline values: CDR1 LNHNV, CDR2 YYDKDF (reference sequence). V was trimmed by 8 bases and J by 4 bases, leaving 14 bases between them. This CDR3 is built from 13 residues. CDR3 residues: CATSTRDLYGYTF. The CDR3 DNA follows: TGTGCCACCTCAACCCGGGACCTCTATGGCTACACCTTC. The full variable domain, its missing parts supplied by reference TRBV15 and TRBJ1-2, is DAMVIQNPRYQVTQFGKPVTLSCSQTLNHNVMYWYQQKSSQAPKLLFHYYDKDFNNEADTPDNFQSRRPNTSFCFLDIRSPGLGDTAMYLCATSTRDLYGYTFGSGTRLTVV.